The 28 T cell receptor beta chains given below trace back to one sample, sequenced in a study of regulatory T cells in long-lasting Graves disease. According to the study, TCR beta libraries were built with iRepertoire HTBI primers and CDR3-region Arm-PCR. In TCRdb, the multiplex PCR reads were re-called with MiXCR into one record per CDR3 protein. Of 400,000 to 500,000 distinct CDR3 sequences in the sample, approximately 15% were seen once. Time point indicated: newly diagnosed GD, antithyroid drugs for less than 3 months. PBMC RNA served as the TCR library source. The same data also went into a second study, on T cells in Graves' hyperthyroidism and ophthalmopathy.

Sequenced here: peripheral blood mononuclear cells (PBMCs), sampled at new diagnosis, from a patient treated with antithyroid drugs. Every receptor here comes from a woman aged 35 to 49 with Graves disease.

V and J are TRBV5-6 and TRBJ2-5, with 10 bases that match TRBD2. From germline, CDR1 is SGHDT and CDR2 YYEEEE. This CDR3 has 15 amino acids. After removal of 5 bases from V and 5 bases from J, the junction contained 9 bases not matched to a gene. Here the CDR3 DNA reads TGTGCCAGCAGAGACACTAGCGGGATAGGGGAGACCCAGTACTTC. Translated: CASRDTSGIGETQYF.

This clonotype was seen a few times. The rearrangement links TRBV25-1 to TRBJ2-7, with D perhaps matching TRBD1 (5 bases). The V gene's germline CDR1 is MGHDK and CDR2 SYGVNS. The CDR3 is 15 residues long. The V end was cut by 6 bases, the J end by 4 bases, with 19 bases between. The CDR3 DNA follows: TGTGCCAGCAGCCAGGACACCTCAGGTAGTTACGAGCAGTACTTC. This encodes CASSQDTSGSYEQYF.

This clonotype was seen a handful of times. The chain is built from TRBV12-3 or TRBV12-4 and TRBJ1-1; no clear D. Trimming stripped 6 bases from V and 10 bases from J, with 18 bases between. The CDR3 has 13 amino acids. The CDR3: CASSPGSGVLAFF. CDR3 DNA sequence: TGTGCCAGCAGCCCGGGTTCGGGAGTTTTAGCTTTCTTT.

A remark on this clonotype: This could be a read error, since a much larger clone is one nucleotide away. The chain carries TRBV28 and TRBJ1-6; the D is unclear. The CDR3 consists of 11 residues. Between the trimmed V and J ends, which lost 6 bases and 3 bases, there was a span of 0 bases. Germline V gene lookup returns CDR1 MDHEN and CDR2 SYDVKM. CDR3 residues: CASSYNSPLHF. The CDR3 DNA sequence: TGTGCCAGCAGCTATAATTCACCCCTCCACTTT.

This chain connects TRBV11-3 to TRBJ2-5, with 10 bases aligning to TRBD2. J was trimmed by 5 bases and V by 5 bases; bases with no gene match: 8. CDR1 is SGHNT, CDR2 YENEEA, per germline. The CDR3 loop spans 15 amino acids. The CDR3 is CASSPYTSGTETQYF. The CDR3 DNA is TGTGCCAGCAGCCCGTACACTAGCGGGACGGAGACCCAGTACTTC. Full variable domain (missing parts from reference TRBV11-3 and TRBJ2-5): EAGVVQSPRYKIIEKKQPVAFWCNPISGHNTLYWYLQNLGQGPELLIRYENEEAVDDSQLPKDRFSAERLKGVDSTLKIQPAELGDSAVYLCASSPYTSGTETQYFGPGTRLLVL.

Concerning this clonotype itself: A much more abundant neighbour one base away suggests this may be a read error. CDR3 DNA sequence: TGTGCCAGCACCCGACAGACCCAGTACTTC. Translated: CASTRQTQYF. V and J are TRBV2 and TRBJ2-5; D not certain. Looked up from germline, CDR1 is SNHLY and CDR2 is FYNNEI. V lost 7 bases to trimming and J lost 6 bases, with 6 bases between them. The CDR3 consists of 10 residues.

This clonotype came up a few times. Germline and junction disagree at one end, which may indicate a read error. The chain uses TRBV3-1 and TRBJ2-7; TRBD2 is a possible D gene (6 bases). The CDR3 is made up of 12 amino acids. CDR1 and CDR2 from the germline V gene are LGHDT and YNNKEL (reference sequence). For the CDR3, the DNA is TGTACCAGCAGCCGTCCGGAGGGATGGCAGTACTTC. Protein product: CTSSRPEGWQYF.

This clonotype appeared a few times. The rearrangement links TRBV2 to TRBJ1-5; D is uncertain. The V end was cut by 4 bases, the J end by 11 bases, with 9 bases between. Germline CDR1 reads SNHLY; CDR2 reads FYNNEI. The CDR3 is 11 residues long. The DNA of the CDR3 is TGTGCCAGCAGTGTATCAGAAACCCAGCATTTT. Its protein is CASSVSETQHF.

The chain couples TRBV19 to TRBJ2-4; D remains unclear. V dropped 8 bases and J dropped 6 bases, with 14 bases sitting between them. Germline CDR1 is LNHDA and CDR2 is SQIVND (reference sequence). The CDR3 has 13 amino acids. CDR3 bases: TGTGCCAGTTCACCGGGTGCAACAAACATTCAGTACTTC. It translates to CASSPGATNIQYF.

The chain is built from TRBV9 and TRBJ2-7; the match to TRBD1 covers 7 bases. The CDR3 consists of 15 residues. Germline V gene data show CDR1 as SGDLS and CDR2 as YYNGEE. Losses at the gene ends were 0 bases for V and 3 bases for J; bases not matched to a gene: 6. DNA of the CDR3: TGTGCCAGCAGCGTAGGTACAGGGGAGTTCTACGAGCAGTACTTC. It encodes CASSVGTGEFYEQYF.

This chain connects TRBV7-9 to TRBJ2-1; 15 nucleotides agree with TRBD2. CDR1 and CDR2 from the germline V gene are SEHNR and FQNEAQ (reference sequence). V dropped 5 bases and J dropped 2; count of bases not matched to a gene: 13. The CDR3 spans 20 residues. The DNA of the CDR3 is TGTGCCAGCAGCGACACCTCGGGACTAGCGGGAGGTGCCCCCTACAATGAGCAGTTCTTC. It yields the protein CASSDTSGLAGGAPYNEQFF.

V gene TRBV7-3 combines with J gene TRBJ2-7, with 10 bases lining up with TRBD2. Trimming cost V 5 bases and J 3 bases; bases outside gene matches: 16. CDR3 size: 18 residues. Germline V CDR1 and CDR2: SGHTA, FQGTGA. This CDR3 reads CASSPKLAGGLSDYEQYF. The CDR3 DNA sequence: TGTGCCAGCAGCCCCAAATTAGCGGGGGGACTTTCGGACTACGAGCAGTACTTC. The full variable domain, rest sourced from reference TRBV7-3 and TRBJ2-7, is GAGVSQTPSNKVTEKGKYVELRCDPISGHTALYWYRQSLGQGPEFLIYFQGTGAADDSGLPNDRFFAVRPEGSVSTLKIQRTERGDSAVYLCASSPKLAGGLSDYEQYFGPGTRLTVT.

Ten or more counts support this clonotype. The V and J genes are TRBV5-5 and TRBJ2-5; possibly TRBD1 or TRBD2 for D (5 bases each). V was trimmed by 0 bases and J by 3 bases, leaving 12 bases between them. Germline V CDR1 and CDR2: SGHKS, YYEKEE (reference sequence). This CDR3 has 15 amino acids. This chain's CDR3 is CASSLVGDPEETQYF. Here the CDR3 DNA reads TGTGCCAGCAGCTTGGTTGGGGACCCAGAAGAGACCCAGTACTTC.

The chain recombines TRBV19 with TRBJ2-7; the match to TRBD2 covers 7 bases. The germline gives CDR1 LNHDA, CDR2 SQIVND (reference sequence). This CDR3 contains 12 residues. The J segment lost 6 bases and the V segment lost 7 bases, leaving 6 bases of the junction unmatched. The CDR3 region is CASTGVAGEQYF. The CDR3, as DNA: TGTGCCAGTACGGGGGTAGCGGGCGAGCAGTACTTC.

This clonotype was seen at least ten times. This chain uses TRBV5-1 with TRBJ2-2; D may be TRBD1 (7 bases). Per germline, CDR1 SGHRS and CDR2 YFSETQ. The V and J ends lost 4 bases and 7 bases respectively, with 14 bases between them. The CDR3 is 14 residues long. The CDR3 coding sequence is TGCGCCAGCAGCCCACAGGGGCGGGGCGGGGAGCTGTTTTTT. It yields the protein CASSPQGRGGELFF.

This clonotype was seen more than once but under ten times. The chain carries TRBV12-3 or TRBV12-4 and TRBJ2-1, with 7 bases identical to TRBD1. V shed 6 bases, J shed 0 bases, and the junction held 5 bases outside the gene matches. The CDR3 spans 15 residues. The CDR3: CASSRGQSSYNEQFF. The CDR3, as DNA: TGTGCCAGCAGCCGGGGACAGAGCTCCTACAATGAGCAGTTCTTC.

There are many counts of this clonotype. The V and J genes are TRBV12-3 or TRBV12-4 and TRBJ2-3; TRBD1 or TRBD2 may be the D gene (6 bases each). V dropped 7 bases and J dropped 0 bases, with 17 bases sitting between them. This CDR3 spans 16 amino acids. This CDR3 reads CASTQGGSFSTDTQYF. The CDR3 DNA is TGTGCCAGCACCCAAGGGGGGTCCTTTAGCACAGATACGCAGTATTTT.

This clonotype was seen a few times. The rearrangement links TRBV18 to TRBJ1-1; 8 bases match TRBD1. Germline V CDR1 and CDR2: KGHSH, LQKENI. This CDR3 contains 17 residues. V gave up 4 bases and J gave up 4 bases; unmatched junction bases: 14. The CDR3 coding sequence is TGTGCCAGCTCACTCGGACAGGGAAGCACGGTTGTCACTGAAGCTTTCTTT. As protein: CASSLGQGSTVVTEAFF.

Note on this clonotype: One junction end does not reproduce the germline sequence, and a read error may be involved. The chain uses TRBV5-1 and TRBJ2-6; D is ambiguous. There are 16 residues in the CDR3. Germline lookup yields CDR1 SGHRS and CDR2 YFSETQ. The CDR3 protein is CASSPTVSSGANVLTF. The DNA for the CDR3 is TGTGCCAGCAGCCCCACAGTTTCCTCTGGGGCCAACGTCCTGACTTTC.

This clonotype showed up many times. The chain uses TRBV20-1 and TRBJ2-7; 16 nucleotides agree with TRBD2. V lost 4 bases to trimming and J lost 7 bases; unmatched junction nucleotides: 10. CDR3 length: 16 residues. Germline V CDR1 and CDR2: DFQATT, SNEGSKA (reference sequence). CDR3 sequence reads: CSATPGLAGGPGEQYF. The CDR3 DNA sequence: TGCAGTGCTACCCCGGGACTAGCGGGAGGGCCGGGGGAGCAGTACTTC.

This clonotype was seen many times. The gene calls are TRBV20-1 and TRBJ2-7; TRBD1 might be the D (5 bases). Looked up from germline, CDR1 is DFQATT and CDR2 is SNEGSKA (reference sequence). CDR3 length equals 14 residues. The V end was cut by 3 bases, the J end by 0 bases, with 12 bases between. The CDR3 DNA follows: TGCAGTGCTAGTCGGCGGACAAGCTCCTACGAGCAGTACTTC. This translates into CSASRRTSSYEQYF.

The sample holds a few counts of this clonotype. The CDR3 loop is CASSLREGLISYNEQFF. The CDR3 nucleotides are TGTGCCAGCAGCTTAAGGGAGGGCCTAATCTCCTACAATGAGCAGTTCTTC. The chain carries TRBV11-3 and TRBJ2-1; 7 bases map to TRBD2. The CDR3 loop spans 17 amino acids. V was clipped by 2 bases and J by 0 bases; unmatched bases: 7. The germline CDR1 and CDR2 sequences are SGHNT and YENEEA.

The gene calls are TRBV15 and TRBJ1-2; 9 bases are a match to TRBD1. The CDR3 runs 19 residues. Germline trimming cut 0 bases from V and 2 bases from J; bases unmatched to any gene: 13. Germline-derived CDR1 and CDR2 are LNHNV and YYDKDF (reference sequence). As DNA, the CDR3 is TGTGCCACCAGCAGAGATAAGGGTTTTACAGGGGGCTCGAACTATGGCTACACCTTC. Translating gives CATSRDKGFTGGSNYGYTF.

The sample holds many counts of this clonotype. The chain links TRBV10-3 to TRBJ2-5; 8 bases map to TRBD1. J lost 4 bases, V lost 3 bases, and 4 bases had no gene match. Germline-derived CDR1 and CDR2 are ENHRY and SYGVKD. The CDR3 loop spans 14 amino acids. As DNA, the CDR3 is TGTGCCATCAGTGACAGGGGGCGTTCAGAGACCCAGTACTTC. Its protein product is CAISDRGRSETQYF.

This clonotype was detected many times. The junction departs from germline at one end; a sequencing error may be responsible. The chain recombines TRBV27 with TRBJ2-3, with 10 bases that match TRBD2. The CDR3 is 16 amino acids. From germline, CDR1 is MNHEY and CDR2 SMNVEV (reference sequence). CDR3 region: CASSSIAGGNTDTQYF. CDR3 sequence (DNA): TGTGCCAGCAGTTCTATAGCGGGAGGAAACACAGATACGCAATATTTT.

The CDR3 DNA is TGTGCCAGCAGTGATGGCTATTCCTACAATGAGCAGTTCTTC. Its protein product is CASSDGYSYNEQFF. The chain uses TRBV6-2 or TRBV6-3 and TRBJ2-1; D ambiguous. The CDR3 spans 14 residues. V was pared by 5 bases and J by 1 base, with 9 bases between. The germline gives CDR1 MNHEY, CDR2 SVGEGT.

This clonotype was seen repeatedly, ten times or more. The chain joins TRBV7-8 to TRBJ1-1, with 7 bases identical to TRBD1. CDR1 and CDR2 from the germline V gene are SGHVS and FQNEAQ. J gave up 1 base and V 6 bases, and 8 bases lay outside the gene matches. The CDR3 is made up of 15 amino acids. The CDR3 reads CASRLQGSGNTEAFF. DNA of the CDR3: TGTGCCAGCAGATTACAGGGGTCGGGGAACACTGAAGCTTTCTTT.

There are many counts of this clonotype. The genes are TRBV27 and TRBJ1-6; D perhaps matches TRBD1 (5 bases). From germline, CDR1 is MNHEY and CDR2 SMNVEV (reference sequence). The CDR3 extends over 14 amino acids. Trimming removed 5 bases at V and 10 bases at J, with 15 bases between. The CDR3 region has the DNA TGTGCCAGCAGTCCCGGGGGTAGGATATCACCCCTCCACTTT. Protein: CASSPGGRISPLHF.